This TCR beta chain was sequenced during a study of human T cells and chemical hapten exposure. Time point denoted: patch test 3, about 24 weeks after DPC sensitization. Specified treatment: therapeutic diphenylcyclopropenone sensitization with weekly scalp DPC. TCRdb called the RACE reads again in MiXCR, with one record for every CDR3 protein. Found here are about 160,000 distinct CDR3 sequences, roughly 26% of them singletons; the top ten hold approximately 2.3%. Per the germline V gene, CDR1 is SNHLY and CDR2 is FYNNEI. Trimming left V 7 bases short and J 4 bases short, with 7 bases between. This CDR3 is 11 amino acids long.

This TCR was recovered from a woman between 18 and 29 years old with alopecia areata. Some clones in this sample may be carry-over from other donors' samples. The specimen comprised whole blood, sampled in connection with sensitization to the hapten diphenylcyclopropenone (DPC). The V call is TRBV2, the J call TRBJ1-1; D is unclear. CDR3 in DNA: TGTGCCAGCATATTCACCACTGAAGCTTTCTTT. Its translation is CASIFTTEAFF. The full variable domain, completed using reference TRBV2 and TRBJ1-1, is EPEVTQTPSHQVTQMGQEVILRCVPISNHLYFYWYRQILGQKVEFLVSFYNNEISEKSEIFDDQFSVERPDGSNFTLKIRSTKLEDSAMYFCASIFTTEAFFGQGTRLTVV.